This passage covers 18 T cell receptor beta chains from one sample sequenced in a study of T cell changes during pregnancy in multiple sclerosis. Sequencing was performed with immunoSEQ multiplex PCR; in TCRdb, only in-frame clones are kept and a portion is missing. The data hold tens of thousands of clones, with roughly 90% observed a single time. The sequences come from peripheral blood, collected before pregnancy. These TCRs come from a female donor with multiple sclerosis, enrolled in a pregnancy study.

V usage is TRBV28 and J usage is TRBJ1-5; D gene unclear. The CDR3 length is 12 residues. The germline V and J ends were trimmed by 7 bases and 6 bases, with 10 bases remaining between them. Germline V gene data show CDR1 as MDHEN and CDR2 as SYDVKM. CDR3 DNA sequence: TGTGCCAGCACCGTAACAAGTCAGCCCCAGCATTTT. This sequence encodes CASTVTSQPQHF.

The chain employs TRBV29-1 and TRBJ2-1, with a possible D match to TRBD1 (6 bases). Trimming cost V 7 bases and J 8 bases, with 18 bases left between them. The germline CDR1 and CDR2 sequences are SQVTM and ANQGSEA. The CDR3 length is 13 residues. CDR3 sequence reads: CSARRDTKDEQFF. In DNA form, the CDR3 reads TGCAGCGCCCGACGGGACACGAAGGATGAGCAGTTCTTC.

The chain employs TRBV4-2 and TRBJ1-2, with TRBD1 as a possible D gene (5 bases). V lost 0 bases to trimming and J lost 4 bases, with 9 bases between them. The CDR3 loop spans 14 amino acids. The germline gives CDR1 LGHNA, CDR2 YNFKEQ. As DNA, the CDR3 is TGTGCCAGCAGCCAAGAGATGGGACTCTATGGCTACACCTTC. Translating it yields CASSQEMGLYGYTF.

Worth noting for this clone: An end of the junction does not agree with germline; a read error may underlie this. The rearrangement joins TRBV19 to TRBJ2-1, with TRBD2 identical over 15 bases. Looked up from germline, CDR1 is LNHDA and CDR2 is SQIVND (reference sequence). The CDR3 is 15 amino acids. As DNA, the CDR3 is TGTGCCAGTAGACCTCCCGGGACTAGCGGGAGGATGCGGATCTTC. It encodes CASRPPGTSGRMRIF.

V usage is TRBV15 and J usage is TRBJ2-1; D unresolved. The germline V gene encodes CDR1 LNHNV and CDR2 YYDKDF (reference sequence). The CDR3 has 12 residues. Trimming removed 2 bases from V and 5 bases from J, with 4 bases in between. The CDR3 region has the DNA TGTGCCACCAGCAGATCGGACAATGAGCAGTTCTTC. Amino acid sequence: CATSRSDNEQFF.

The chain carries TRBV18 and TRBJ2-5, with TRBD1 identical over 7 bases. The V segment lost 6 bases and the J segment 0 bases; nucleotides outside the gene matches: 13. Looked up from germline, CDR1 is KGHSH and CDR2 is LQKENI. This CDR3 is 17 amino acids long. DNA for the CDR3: TGTGCCAGCTCCCCGGGACAGCTATTGCCGTACCAAGAGACCCAGTACTTC. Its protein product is CASSPGQLLPYQETQYF.

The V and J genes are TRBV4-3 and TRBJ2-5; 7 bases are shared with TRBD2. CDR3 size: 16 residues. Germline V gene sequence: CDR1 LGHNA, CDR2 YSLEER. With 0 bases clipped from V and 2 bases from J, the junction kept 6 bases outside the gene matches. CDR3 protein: CASSQDPPGGQETQYF. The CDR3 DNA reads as TGCGCCAGCAGCCAAGATCCCCCGGGGGGACAAGAGACCCAGTACTTC.

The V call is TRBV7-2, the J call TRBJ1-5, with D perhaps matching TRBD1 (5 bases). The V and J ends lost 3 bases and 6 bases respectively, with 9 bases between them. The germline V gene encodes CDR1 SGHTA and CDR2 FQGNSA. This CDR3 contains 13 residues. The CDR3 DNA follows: TGTGCCAGCAGCTTGGGGGGAGGTCAGCCCCAGCATTTT. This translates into CASSLGGGQPQHF.

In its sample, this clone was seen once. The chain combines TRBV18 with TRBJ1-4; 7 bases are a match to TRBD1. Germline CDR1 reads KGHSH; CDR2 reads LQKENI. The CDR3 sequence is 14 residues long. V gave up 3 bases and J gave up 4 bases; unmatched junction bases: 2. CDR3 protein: CASSPTGLNEKLFF. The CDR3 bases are TGTGCCAGCTCACCGACAGGGCTTAATGAAAAACTGTTTTTT.

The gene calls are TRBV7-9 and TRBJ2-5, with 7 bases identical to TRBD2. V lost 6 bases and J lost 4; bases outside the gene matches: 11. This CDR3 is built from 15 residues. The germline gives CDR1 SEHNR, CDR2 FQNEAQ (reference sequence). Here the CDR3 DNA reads TGTGCCAGCAGTGATAATGCCGGGGGGACAGAGACCCAGTACTTC. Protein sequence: CASSDNAGGTETQYF.

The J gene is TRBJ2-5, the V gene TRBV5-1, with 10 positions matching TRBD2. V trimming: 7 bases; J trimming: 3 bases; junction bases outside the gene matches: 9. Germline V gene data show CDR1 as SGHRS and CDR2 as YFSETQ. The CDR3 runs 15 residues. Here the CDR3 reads CASRKPSGSEETQYF. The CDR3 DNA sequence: TGCGCCAGCCGAAAACCTAGCGGGAGTGAAGAGACCCAGTACTTC.

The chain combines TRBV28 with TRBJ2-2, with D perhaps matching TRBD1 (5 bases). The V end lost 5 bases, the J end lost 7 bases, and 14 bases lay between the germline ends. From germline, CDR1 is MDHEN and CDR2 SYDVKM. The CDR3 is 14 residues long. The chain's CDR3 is CASSPLPGRGELFF. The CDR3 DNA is TGTGCCAGCAGTCCCCTTCCAGGGCGCGGGGAGCTGTTTTTT.

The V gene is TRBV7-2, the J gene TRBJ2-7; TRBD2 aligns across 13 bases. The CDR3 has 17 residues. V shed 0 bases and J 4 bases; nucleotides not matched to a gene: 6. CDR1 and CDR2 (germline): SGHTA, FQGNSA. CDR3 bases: TGTGCCAGCAGCTTAGCGCCGGGACTAGCGGGACAGTACGAGCAGTACTTC. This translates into CASSLAPGLAGQYEQYF.

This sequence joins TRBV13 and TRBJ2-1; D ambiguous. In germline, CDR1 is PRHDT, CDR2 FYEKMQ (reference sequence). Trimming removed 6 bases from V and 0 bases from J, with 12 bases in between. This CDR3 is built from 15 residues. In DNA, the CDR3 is TGTGCCAGCAGTTCGTCCTCTAGCTCCTACAATGAGCAGTTCTTC. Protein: CASSSSSSSYNEQFF. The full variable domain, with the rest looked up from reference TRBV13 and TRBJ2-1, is AAGVIQSPRHLIKEKRETATLKCYPIPRHDTVYWYQQGPGQDPQFLISFYEKMQSDKGSIPDRFSAQQFSDYHSELNMSSLELGDSALYFCASSSSSSSYNEQFFGPGTRLTVL.

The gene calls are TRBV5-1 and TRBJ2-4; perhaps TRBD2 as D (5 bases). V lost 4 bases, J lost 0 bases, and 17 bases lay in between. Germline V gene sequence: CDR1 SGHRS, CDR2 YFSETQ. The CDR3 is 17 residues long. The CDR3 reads CASSLDFTALAKNIQYF. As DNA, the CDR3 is TGCGCCAGCAGCCTGGACTTCACCGCTTTAGCCAAAAACATTCAGTACTTC.

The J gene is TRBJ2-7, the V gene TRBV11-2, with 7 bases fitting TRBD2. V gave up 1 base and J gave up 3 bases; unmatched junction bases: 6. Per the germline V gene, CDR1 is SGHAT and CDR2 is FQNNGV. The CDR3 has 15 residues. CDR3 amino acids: CASSLAASGSYEQYF. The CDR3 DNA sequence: TGTGCCAGCAGCTTAGCAGCTAGCGGCAGCTACGAGCAGTACTTC.

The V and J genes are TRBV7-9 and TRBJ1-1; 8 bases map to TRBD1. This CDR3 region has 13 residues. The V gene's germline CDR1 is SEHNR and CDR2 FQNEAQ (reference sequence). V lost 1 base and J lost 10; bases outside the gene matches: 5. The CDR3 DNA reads TGTGCCAGCAGCTTAGGGACAGGGAATGGAGCTTTCTTT. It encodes CASSLGTGNGAFF. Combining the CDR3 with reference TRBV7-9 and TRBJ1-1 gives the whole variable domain DTGVSQNPRHKITKRGQNVTFRCDPISEHNRLYWYRQTLGQGPEFLTYFQNEAQLEKSRLLSDRFSAERPKGSFSTLEIQRTEQGDSAMYLCASSLGTGNGAFFGQGTRLTVV.

The CDR3 DNA is TGTGCCAGTAGTATTGGCCAAGCCGAGGCTACAGATACGCAGTATTTT. Residues: CASSIGQAEATDTQYF. The chain combines TRBV19 with TRBJ2-3; no clear D gene. The CDR3 extends over 16 amino acids. The ends were cut back, 3 bases at V and 3 bases at J, with 16 bases in the middle. Germline CDR1 is LNHDA and CDR2 is SQIVND (reference sequence).